This T cell receptor (beta chain) comes out of a study of long-term antiretroviral therapy in people with HIV. Overall study findings and caveats: Patients on ART gained diversity, which nonetheless stayed below transplant donor controls. Dominance of pre-ART expanded clones persisted, fluctuating and often declining after ART. Blood, drawn from about 2003 to 2017, may reflect older ART regimens.

Specimens retained roughly 0.95-11 million cryopreserved PBMC preceding DNA extraction. Trimming took 0 bases from V and 6 from J, leaving 12 bases between them. This CDR3 region has 15 residues. Germline V CDR1 and CDR2: SGHRS, YFSETQ. Survey-level resolution applied to immunoSEQ assay v3.0. Using immunoSEQ multiplex PCR, the repertoire was profiled, and TCRdb retains in-frame clones only, with some absent. The sample holds 20,000 to 25,000 clones, 92% seen once. Remarks on this clone: The antigen remains unidentified.

The gene calls are TRBV5-1 and TRBJ2-2; D gene uncertain. Material: unsorted PBMCs, obtained 4.4 years after starting antiretroviral therapy. This sequence was found in a woman aged 50 to 60 with HIV. The CDR3 DNA sequence: TGCGCCAGCAGCTTGGTGAGCGCAGCGTCCGGGGAGCTGTTTTTT. It is translated as CASSLVSAASGELFF.